This T cell receptor (beta chain) was captured in a study of CD4 T cells in relation to SARS-CoV-2 and coronaviruses. In the study overall: ViraFEST: roughly ten-day antigen culture of PBMCs, then TCR beta CDR3 sequencing. The restricting HLA molecule for shared crossreactive spike epitopes was mapped.

Before the COVID-19 pandemic, during about 2011-2018, CD4+ T cells were taken from unexposed donors. After about 10 days of culture, CD4+ T cells were isolated. Testing used SARS-CoV-2 S/N and four cold-coronavirus spikes on unexposed-donor CD4+ T cells, cells permitting. For this clone: The antigen remains undetermined.

The repertoire was sequenced with immunoSEQ multiplex PCR; TCRdb's copy has only in-frame clones and lacks some. The data show 20,000 or so clones, with around 80% seen just once and approximately 28% held by the top ten. V lost 4 bases and J 2 bases, leaving 8 bases between the germline ends. The CDR3 is 13 amino acids. CDR1 is MNHEY and CDR2 is SVGEGT in the germline V gene. The sequence was collected from a human donor in good health. The J gene is TRBJ1-2, the V gene TRBV6-2 or TRBV6-3; D not resolved. The source material was CD4+ T cells from PBMCs, cultured in vitro. This chain's CDR3 is CASSFGRNYGYTF. In nucleotides, the CDR3 is TGTGCCAGCAGTTTTGGGCGGAACTATGGCTACACCTTC.